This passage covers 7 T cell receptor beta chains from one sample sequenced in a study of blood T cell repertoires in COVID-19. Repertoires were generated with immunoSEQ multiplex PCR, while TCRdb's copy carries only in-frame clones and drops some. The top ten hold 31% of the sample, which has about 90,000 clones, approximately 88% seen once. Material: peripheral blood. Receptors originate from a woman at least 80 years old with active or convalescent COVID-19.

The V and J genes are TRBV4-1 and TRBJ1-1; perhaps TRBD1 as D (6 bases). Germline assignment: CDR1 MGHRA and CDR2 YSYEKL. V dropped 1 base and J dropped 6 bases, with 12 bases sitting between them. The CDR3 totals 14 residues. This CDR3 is CASSQVAGDAEAFF. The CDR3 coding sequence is TGCGCCAGCAGCCAAGTCGCAGGGGACGCTGAAGCTTTCTTT.

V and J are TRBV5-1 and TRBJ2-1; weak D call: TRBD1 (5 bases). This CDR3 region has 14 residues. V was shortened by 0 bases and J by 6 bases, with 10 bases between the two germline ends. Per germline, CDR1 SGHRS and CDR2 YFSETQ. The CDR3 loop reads CASSLGQLSNEQFF. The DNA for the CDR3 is TGCGCCAGCAGCTTGGGACAGCTGAGCAATGAGCAGTTCTTC.

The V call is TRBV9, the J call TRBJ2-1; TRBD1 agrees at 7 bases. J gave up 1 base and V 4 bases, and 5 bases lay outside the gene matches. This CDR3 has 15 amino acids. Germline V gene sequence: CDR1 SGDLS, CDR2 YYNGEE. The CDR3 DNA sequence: TGTGCCAGCAGCCTGGACAGGTATTCCTACAATGAGCAGTTCTTC. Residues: CASSLDRYSYNEQFF. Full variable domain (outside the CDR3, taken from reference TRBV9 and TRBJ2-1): DSGVTQTPKHLITATGQRVTLRCSPRSGDLSVYWYQQSLDQGLQFLIQYYNGEERAKGNILERFSAQQFPDLHSELNLSSLELGDSALYFCASSLDRYSYNEQFFGPGTRLTVL.

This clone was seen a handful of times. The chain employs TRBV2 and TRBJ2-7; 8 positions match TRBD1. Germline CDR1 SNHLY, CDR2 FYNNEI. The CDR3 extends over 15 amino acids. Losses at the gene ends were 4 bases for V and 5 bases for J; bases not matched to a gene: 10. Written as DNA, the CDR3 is TGTGCCAGCAGTGTTCATCAGGGGGCAATAGACGAGCAGTACTTC. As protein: CASSVHQGAIDEQYF.

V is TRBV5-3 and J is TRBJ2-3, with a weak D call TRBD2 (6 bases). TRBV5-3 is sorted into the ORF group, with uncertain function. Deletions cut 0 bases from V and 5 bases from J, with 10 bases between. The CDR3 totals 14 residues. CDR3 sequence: CARSLGRGRDTQYF. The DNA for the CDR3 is TGTGCCAGAAGCTTGGGGCGGGGTCGAGATACGCAGTATTTT.

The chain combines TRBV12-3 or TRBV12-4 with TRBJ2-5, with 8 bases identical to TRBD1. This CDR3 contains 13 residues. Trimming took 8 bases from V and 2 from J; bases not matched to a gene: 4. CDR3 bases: TGTGCCAGCTCCCGGGACAGGCAAGAGACCCAGTACTTC. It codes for CASSRDRQETQYF.

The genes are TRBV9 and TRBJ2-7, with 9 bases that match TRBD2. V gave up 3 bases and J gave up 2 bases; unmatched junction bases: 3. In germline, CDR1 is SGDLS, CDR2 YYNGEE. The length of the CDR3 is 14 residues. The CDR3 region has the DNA TGTGCCAGCAGCGAGACTAGCGGAACCTACGAGCAGTACTTC. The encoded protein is CASSETSGTYEQYF.